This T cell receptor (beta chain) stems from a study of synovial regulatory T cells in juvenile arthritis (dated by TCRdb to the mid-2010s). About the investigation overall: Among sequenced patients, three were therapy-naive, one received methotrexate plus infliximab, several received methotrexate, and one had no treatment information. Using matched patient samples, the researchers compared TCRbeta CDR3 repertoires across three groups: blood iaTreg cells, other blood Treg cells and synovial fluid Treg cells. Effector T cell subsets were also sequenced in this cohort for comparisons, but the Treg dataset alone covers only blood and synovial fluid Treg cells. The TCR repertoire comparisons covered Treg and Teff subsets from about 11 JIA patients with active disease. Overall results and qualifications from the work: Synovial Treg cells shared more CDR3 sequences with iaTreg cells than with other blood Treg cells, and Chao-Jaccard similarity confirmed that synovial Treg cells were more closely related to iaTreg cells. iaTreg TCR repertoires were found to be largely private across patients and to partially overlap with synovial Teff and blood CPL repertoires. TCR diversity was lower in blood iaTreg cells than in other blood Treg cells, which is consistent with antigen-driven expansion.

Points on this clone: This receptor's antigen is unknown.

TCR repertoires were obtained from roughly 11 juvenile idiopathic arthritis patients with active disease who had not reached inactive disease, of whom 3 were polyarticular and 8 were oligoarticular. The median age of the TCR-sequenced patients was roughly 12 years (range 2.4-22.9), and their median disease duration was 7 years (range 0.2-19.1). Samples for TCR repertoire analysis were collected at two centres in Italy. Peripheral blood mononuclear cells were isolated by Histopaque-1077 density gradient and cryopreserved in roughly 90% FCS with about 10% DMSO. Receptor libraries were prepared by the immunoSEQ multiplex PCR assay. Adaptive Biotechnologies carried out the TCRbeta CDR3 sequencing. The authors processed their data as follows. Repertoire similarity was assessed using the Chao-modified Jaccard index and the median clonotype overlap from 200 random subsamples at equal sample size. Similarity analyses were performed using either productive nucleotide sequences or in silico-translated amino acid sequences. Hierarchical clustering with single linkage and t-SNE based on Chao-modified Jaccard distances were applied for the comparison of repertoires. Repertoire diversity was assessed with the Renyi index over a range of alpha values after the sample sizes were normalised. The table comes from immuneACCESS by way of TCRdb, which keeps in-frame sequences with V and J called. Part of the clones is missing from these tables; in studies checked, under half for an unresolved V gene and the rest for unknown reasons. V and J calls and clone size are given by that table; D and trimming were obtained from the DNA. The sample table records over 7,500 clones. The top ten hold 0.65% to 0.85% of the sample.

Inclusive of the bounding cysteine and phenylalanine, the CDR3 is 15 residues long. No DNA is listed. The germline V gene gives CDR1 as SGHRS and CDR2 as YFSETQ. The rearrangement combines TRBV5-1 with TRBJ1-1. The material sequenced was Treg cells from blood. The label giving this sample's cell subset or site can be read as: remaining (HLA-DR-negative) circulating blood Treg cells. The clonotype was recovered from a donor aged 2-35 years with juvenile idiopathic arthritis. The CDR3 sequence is CASSLGGGWDTEAFF.